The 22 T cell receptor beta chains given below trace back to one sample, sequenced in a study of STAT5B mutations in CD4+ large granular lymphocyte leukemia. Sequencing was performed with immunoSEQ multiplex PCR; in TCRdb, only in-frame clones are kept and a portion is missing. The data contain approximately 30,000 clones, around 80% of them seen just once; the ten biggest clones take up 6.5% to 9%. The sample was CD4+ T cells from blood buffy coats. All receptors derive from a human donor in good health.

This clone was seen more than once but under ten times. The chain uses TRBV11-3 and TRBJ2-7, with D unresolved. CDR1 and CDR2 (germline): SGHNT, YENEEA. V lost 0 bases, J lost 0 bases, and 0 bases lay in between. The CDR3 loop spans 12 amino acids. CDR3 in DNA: TGTGCCAGCAGCTTAGACTCCTACGAGCAGTACTTC. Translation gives CASSLDSYEQYF.

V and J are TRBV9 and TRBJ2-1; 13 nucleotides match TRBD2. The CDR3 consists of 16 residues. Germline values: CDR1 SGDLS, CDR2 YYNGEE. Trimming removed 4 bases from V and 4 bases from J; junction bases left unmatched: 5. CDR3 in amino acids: CASSPEGLAGYNEQFF. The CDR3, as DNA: TGTGCCAGCAGCCCAGAGGGACTAGCGGGGTACAATGAGCAGTTCTTC.

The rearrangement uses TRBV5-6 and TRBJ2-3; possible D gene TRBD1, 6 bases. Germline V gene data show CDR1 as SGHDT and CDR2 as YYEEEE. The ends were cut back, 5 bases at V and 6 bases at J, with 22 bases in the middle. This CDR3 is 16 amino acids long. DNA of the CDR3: TGTGCCAGCAGTAAAGGGGGTGCCGTCGCCGGGGATACGCAGTATTTT. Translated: CASSKGGAVAGDTQYF.

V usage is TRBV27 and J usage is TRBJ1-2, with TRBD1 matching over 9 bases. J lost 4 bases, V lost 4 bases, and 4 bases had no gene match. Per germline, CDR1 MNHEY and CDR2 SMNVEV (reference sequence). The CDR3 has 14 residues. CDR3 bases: TGTGCCAGCAGTTCGGGACAGGGTATCTATGGCTACACCTTC. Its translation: CASSSGQGIYGYTF.

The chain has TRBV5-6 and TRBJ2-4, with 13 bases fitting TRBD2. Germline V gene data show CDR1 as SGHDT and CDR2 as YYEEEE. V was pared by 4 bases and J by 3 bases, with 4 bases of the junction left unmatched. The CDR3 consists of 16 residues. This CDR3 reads CASSQTSGGLKNIQYF. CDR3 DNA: TGTGCCAGCAGCCAGACTAGCGGGGGGCTCAAAAACATTCAGTACTTC.

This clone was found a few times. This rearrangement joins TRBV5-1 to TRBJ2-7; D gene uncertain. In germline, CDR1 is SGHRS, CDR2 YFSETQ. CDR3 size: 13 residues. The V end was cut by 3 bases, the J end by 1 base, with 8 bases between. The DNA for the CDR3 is TGCGCCAGCAGCTATGGGCGATCCTACGAGCAGTACTTC. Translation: CASSYGRSYEQYF. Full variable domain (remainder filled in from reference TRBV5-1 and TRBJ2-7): KAGVTQTPRYLIKTRGQQVTLSCSPISGHRSVSWYQQTPGQGLQFLFEYFSETQRNKGNFPGRFSGRQFSNSRSEMNVSTLELGDSALYLCASSYGRSYEQYFGPGTRLTVT.

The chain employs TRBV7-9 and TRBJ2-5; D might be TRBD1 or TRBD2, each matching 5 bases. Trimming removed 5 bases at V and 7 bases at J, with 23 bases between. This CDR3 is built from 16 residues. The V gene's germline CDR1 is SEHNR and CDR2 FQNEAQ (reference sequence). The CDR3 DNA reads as TGTGCCAGCAGCCCGAGGGGCAGTCCAAGCTTGGGGACCCAGTACTTC. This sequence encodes CASSPRGSPSLGTQYF.

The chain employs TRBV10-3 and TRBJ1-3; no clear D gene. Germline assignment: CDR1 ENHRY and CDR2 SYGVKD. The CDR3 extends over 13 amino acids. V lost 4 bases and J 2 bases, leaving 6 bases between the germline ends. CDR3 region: CAISAGTGNTIYF. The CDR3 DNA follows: TGTGCCATCAGTGCCGGGACTGGAAACACCATATATTTT.

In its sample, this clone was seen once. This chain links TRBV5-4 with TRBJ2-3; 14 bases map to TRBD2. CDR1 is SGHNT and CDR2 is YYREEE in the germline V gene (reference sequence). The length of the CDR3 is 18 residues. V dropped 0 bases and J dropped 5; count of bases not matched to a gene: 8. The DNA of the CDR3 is TGTGCCAGCAGCTTGGGGGGTAGACTAGCGGGGGGGCGAGATACGCAGTATTTT. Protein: CASSLGGRLAGGRDTQYF.

CDR3 loop: CASSPPGQGTEKLFF. The CDR3 DNA follows: TGTGCCAGCTCACCCCCGGGACAGGGGACTGAAAAACTGTTTTTT. This chain uses TRBV18 with TRBJ1-4; 10 bases are shared with TRBD1. The CDR3 totals 15 residues. Germline CDR1 and CDR2: KGHSH and LQKENI. After removal of 3 bases from V and 7 bases from J, the junction contained 5 bases not matched to a gene.

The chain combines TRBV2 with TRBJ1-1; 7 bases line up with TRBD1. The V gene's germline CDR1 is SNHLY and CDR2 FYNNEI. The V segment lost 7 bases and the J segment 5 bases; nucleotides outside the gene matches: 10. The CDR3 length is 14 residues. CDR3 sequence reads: CASKITGVDTEAFF. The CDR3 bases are TGTGCCAGCAAAATCACAGGGGTGGATACTGAAGCTTTCTTT.

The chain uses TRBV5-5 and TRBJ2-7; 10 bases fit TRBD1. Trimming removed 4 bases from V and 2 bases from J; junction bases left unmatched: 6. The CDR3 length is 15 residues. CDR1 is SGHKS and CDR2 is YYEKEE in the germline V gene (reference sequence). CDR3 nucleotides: TGTGCCAGCAGCAATACCGGGACAGGGGCCTACGAGCAGTACTTC. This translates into CASSNTGTGAYEQYF.

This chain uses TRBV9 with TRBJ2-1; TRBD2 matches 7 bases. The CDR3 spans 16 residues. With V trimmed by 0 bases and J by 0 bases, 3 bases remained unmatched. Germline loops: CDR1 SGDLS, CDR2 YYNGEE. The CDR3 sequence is CASSVAGGGSYNEQFF. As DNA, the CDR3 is TGTGCCAGCAGCGTAGCAGGCGGGGGCTCCTACAATGAGCAGTTCTTC.

CDR3 nucleotide sequence: TGTGCCAGCAGCTTAGCGGGGGTTCGCACAGATACGCAGTATTTT. Amino acids: CASSLAGVRTDTQYF. This chain links TRBV7-2 with TRBJ2-3; TRBD1 or TRBD2 may be the D gene (5 bases each). Germline assignment: CDR1 SGHTA and CDR2 FQGNSA. Trimming pared 0 bases from V and 1 base from J, leaving 8 bases between. The CDR3 extends over 15 amino acids.

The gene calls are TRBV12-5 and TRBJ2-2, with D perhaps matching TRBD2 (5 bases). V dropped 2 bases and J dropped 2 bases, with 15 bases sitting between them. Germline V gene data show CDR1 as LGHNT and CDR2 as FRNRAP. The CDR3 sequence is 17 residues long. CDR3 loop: CASGLWAVGVNTGELFF. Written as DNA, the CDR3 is TGTGCTAGTGGTTTGTGGGCCGTCGGGGTAAACACCGGGGAGCTGTTTTTT.

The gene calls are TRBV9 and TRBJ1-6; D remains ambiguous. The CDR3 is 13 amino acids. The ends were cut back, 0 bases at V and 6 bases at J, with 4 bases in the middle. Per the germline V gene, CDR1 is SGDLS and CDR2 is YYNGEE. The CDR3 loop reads CASSVESNSPLHF. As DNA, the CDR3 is TGTGCCAGCAGCGTAGAAAGTAATTCACCCCTCCACTTT.

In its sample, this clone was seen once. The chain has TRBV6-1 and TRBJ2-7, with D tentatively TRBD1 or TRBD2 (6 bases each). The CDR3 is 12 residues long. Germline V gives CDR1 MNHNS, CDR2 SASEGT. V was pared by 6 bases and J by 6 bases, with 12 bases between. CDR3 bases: TGTGCCAGCAGAACGGGGGCCTCCGAGCAGTACTTC. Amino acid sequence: CASRTGASEQYF.

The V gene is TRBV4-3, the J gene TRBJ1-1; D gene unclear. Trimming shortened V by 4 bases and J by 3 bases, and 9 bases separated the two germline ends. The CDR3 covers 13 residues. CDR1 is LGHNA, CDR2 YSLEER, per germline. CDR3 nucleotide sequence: TGCGCCAGCAGCCCAAAACCAGACACTGAAGCTTTCTTT. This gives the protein CASSPKPDTEAFF.

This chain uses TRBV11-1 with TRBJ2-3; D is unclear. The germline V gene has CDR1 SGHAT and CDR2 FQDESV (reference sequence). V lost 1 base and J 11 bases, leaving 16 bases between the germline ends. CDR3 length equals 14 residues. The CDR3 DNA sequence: TGTGCCAGCAGCTTAGGCGACATATTTAGCAAGCAGTATTTT. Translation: CASSLGDIFSKQYF.

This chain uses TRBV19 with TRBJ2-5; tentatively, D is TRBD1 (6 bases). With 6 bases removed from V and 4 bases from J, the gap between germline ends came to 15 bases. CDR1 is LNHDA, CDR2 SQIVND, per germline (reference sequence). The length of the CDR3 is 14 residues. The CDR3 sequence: CASSPIQGAETQYF. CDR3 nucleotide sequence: TGTGCCAGTAGCCCTATACAGGGAGCAGAGACCCAGTACTTC.

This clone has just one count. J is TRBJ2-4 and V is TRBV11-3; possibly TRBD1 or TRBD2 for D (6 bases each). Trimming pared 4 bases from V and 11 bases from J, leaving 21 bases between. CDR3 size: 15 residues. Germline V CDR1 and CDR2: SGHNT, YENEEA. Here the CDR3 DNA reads TGTGCCAGCAGCTCTAGGGGGGCCAGTAACCTCCTTCAGTACTTC. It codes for CASSSRGASNLLQYF. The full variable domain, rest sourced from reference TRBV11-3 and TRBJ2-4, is EAGVVQSPRYKIIEKKQPVAFWCNPISGHNTLYWYLQNLGQGPELLIRYENEEAVDDSQLPKDRFSAERLKGVDSTLKIQPAELGDSAVYLCASSSRGASNLLQYFGAGTRLSVL.

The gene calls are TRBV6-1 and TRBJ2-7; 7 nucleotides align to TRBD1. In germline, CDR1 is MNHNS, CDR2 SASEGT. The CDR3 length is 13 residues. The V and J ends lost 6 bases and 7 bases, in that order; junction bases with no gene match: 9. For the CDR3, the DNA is TGTGCCAGCAGCGTGCGAGGGACAGAAGAGCAGTACTTC. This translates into CASSVRGTEEQYF.